These T cell receptor beta chains were read from a single sample in a study of blood T cells in healthy people across ages. One entry per CDR3 protein results from TCRdb running MiXCR on the 5' RACE reads. The sample yields just under 900,000 distinct CDR3 sequences, 29% seen once. The specimen was blood. These receptors all come from a woman older than 75 in good health. Each CDR3 is given with its conserved first and last residue. The order of the fields is clone size, J gene, V gene, D gene, CDR3 DNA, CDR3 protein. D genes are given only for firm matches. Where a row states a size, it is once, few, many or the class of an expanded clone; other rows omit it.

clone_size: NA; j_call: TRBJ1-2; v_call: TRBV10-1; d_call: TRBD1; cdr3_nt: TGCGCCAGCAGTCCGGGACAGGGGAATGCTAACTATGGCTACACCTTC; cdr3_aa: CASSPGQGNANYGYTF
clone_size: many; j_call: TRBJ2-3; v_call: TRBV27; d_call: NA; cdr3_nt: TGTGCCAGCAGTCACTCGTCCGGAGATACGCAGTATTTT; cdr3_aa: CASSHSSGDTQYF
clone_size: few; j_call: TRBJ1-3; v_call: TRBV7-9; d_call: NA; cdr3_nt: TGTGCCAGCAGCCCAATCTACAGGGCAGCGGGAAACACCATATATTTT; cdr3_aa: CASSPIYRAAGNTIYF
clone_size: NA; j_call: TRBJ1-2; v_call: TRBV2; d_call: TRBD1; cdr3_nt: TGTGCCGGGATAACCGGGACAGAGGTTTATGGCTACACCTTC; cdr3_aa: CAGITGTEVYGYTF
clone_size: many; j_call: TRBJ2-3; v_call: TRBV5-6; d_call: NA; cdr3_nt: TGTGCCAGCAGCTTGGGACTAGAGGCGGATACGCAGTATTTT; cdr3_aa: CASSLGLEADTQYF
clone_size: NA; j_call: TRBJ2-3; v_call: TRBV12-3/TRBV12-4; d_call: TRBD1; cdr3_nt: TGTGCCAGCAGTTCGCGACAGGGCGGTTCAGATGCGCAGTATTTT; cdr3_aa: CASSSRQGGSDAQYF
clone_size: many; j_call: TRBJ2-6; v_call: TRBV9; d_call: NA; cdr3_nt: TGTGCCAGCAGCCCCCCAGGGGCGGCTGGGGCCAACGTCCTGACTTTC; cdr3_aa: CASSPPGAAGANVLTF
clone_size: NA; j_call: TRBJ2-1; v_call: TRBV24-1; d_call: NA; cdr3_nt: TGTGCCACCAGTGCCGTGGGGTACCCTGGGGACAATGAGCAGTTCTTC; cdr3_aa: CATSAVGYPGDNEQFF
clone_size: few; j_call: TRBJ2-2; v_call: TRBV2; d_call: NA; cdr3_nt: TGTGCCAGCAGACCCCGACGGGGCGCGAACACCGGGGAGCTGTTTTTT; cdr3_aa: CASRPRRGANTGELFF
clone_size: many; j_call: TRBJ2-7; v_call: TRBV11-2; d_call: TRBD1; cdr3_nt: TGTGCCAGCAGCTTAACGACAGGGGGTCACGAGCAGTACTTC; cdr3_aa: CASSLTTGGHEQYF
clone_size: many; j_call: TRBJ1-2; v_call: TRBV3-1; d_call: NA; cdr3_nt: TGTGCCAGCAGCCCGACAGCACGGGGCTATGGCTACACCTTC; cdr3_aa: CASSPTARGYGYTF
clone_size: NA; j_call: TRBJ1-5; v_call: TRBV20-1; d_call: NA; cdr3_nt: TGCAGCGTCTTAACAGGGAGCGGCAATCAGCCCCAGCATTTT; cdr3_aa: CSVLTGSGNQPQHF
clone_size: NA; j_call: TRBJ2-1; v_call: TRBV28; d_call: NA; cdr3_nt: TGTGCCAGCAGTTTGACTTTTATGGGGCCTTTGTCCTACAATGAGCAGTTCTTC; cdr3_aa: CASSLTFMGPLSYNEQFF
clone_size: many; j_call: TRBJ1-5; v_call: TRBV10-3; d_call: NA; cdr3_nt: TGTGCCATCAGCGAGCTGGGGGATAATCAGCCCCAGCATTTT; cdr3_aa: CAISELGDNQPQHF
clone_size: many; j_call: TRBJ2-7; v_call: TRBV29-1; d_call: NA; cdr3_nt: TGCAGCGTTGGGCAGAGGAGCTCCTACGAGCAGTACTTC; cdr3_aa: CSVGQRSSYEQYF
clone_size: many; j_call: TRBJ2-1; v_call: TRBV6-6; d_call: TRBD2; cdr3_nt: TGTGCCAGCAGTTCCCATGCCAGCGGGGGCTACAATGAGCAGTTCTTC; cdr3_aa: CASSSHASGGYNEQFF
clone_size: NA; j_call: TRBJ2-5; v_call: TRBV20-1; d_call: TRBD2; cdr3_nt: TGCAGTGCGGGAGACGGGACTACGGAGACCCAGTACTTC; cdr3_aa: CSAGDGTTETQYF
clone_size: many; j_call: TRBJ2-7; v_call: TRBV6-5; d_call: NA; cdr3_nt: TGTGCCAGCAGTTGGGAGGCAGATTACGAGCAGTACTTC; cdr3_aa: CASSWEADYEQYF
clone_size: NA; j_call: TRBJ2-3; v_call: TRBV30; d_call: TRBD2; cdr3_nt: TGTGCCTGGAGTGCACCGGCGGGGGGGTACACAGATACGCAGTATTTT; cdr3_aa: CAWSAPAGGYTDTQYF
clone_size: NA; j_call: TRBJ2-5; v_call: TRBV30; d_call: NA; cdr3_nt: TGTGCCTGGAGGAGACTAGAGACGATCCAGACCCAGTACTTC; cdr3_aa: CAWRRLETIQTQYF
clone_size: many; j_call: TRBJ1-2; v_call: TRBV12-3/TRBV12-4; d_call: NA; cdr3_nt: TGTGCCAGCAGTTTAACAGGGCGTTCTGGCTACACCTTC; cdr3_aa: CASSLTGRSGYTF
clone_size: many; j_call: TRBJ1-2; v_call: TRBV6-5; d_call: TRBD1; cdr3_nt: TGTGCCAGCAGATCGAGGGCAGGGGGACCAAACTATGGCTACACCTTC; cdr3_aa: CASRSRAGGPNYGYTF
clone_size: NA; j_call: TRBJ2-3; v_call: TRBV12-3/TRBV12-4; d_call: NA; cdr3_nt: TGTGCCAGCAGTTTTAGGGCGGATGCGCAGTATTTT; cdr3_aa: CASSFRADAQYF
clone_size: many; j_call: TRBJ1-4; v_call: TRBV12-3/TRBV12-4; d_call: NA; cdr3_nt: TGTGCCAGCAGTTTTAGTAAGGGGAGGGTCGTGACGAAACTGTTTTTT; cdr3_aa: CASSFSKGRVVTKLFF
clone_size: NA; j_call: TRBJ1-2; v_call: TRBV12-3/TRBV12-4; d_call: NA; cdr3_nt: TGTGCCAGCAGTCCCAACACAGGCAACTATGGCTACACCTTC; cdr3_aa: CASSPNTGNYGYTF
clone_size: few; j_call: TRBJ2-7; v_call: TRBV5-1; d_call: NA; cdr3_nt: TGCGCCAGCAGCTTCGACAGGACCTACGAGCAGTACTTC; cdr3_aa: CASSFDRTYEQYF
clone_size: few; j_call: TRBJ2-5; v_call: TRBV7-9; d_call: NA; cdr3_nt: TGTGCCAGCGGCTTAGGTAACGGGGGCCAAGAGACCCAGTACTTC; cdr3_aa: CASGLGNGGQETQYF
clone_size: NA; j_call: TRBJ1-2; v_call: TRBV7-9; d_call: NA; cdr3_nt: TGTGCCAGCAGCTTACGGGAGGGTGTAGGCTACACCTTC; cdr3_aa: CASSLREGVGYTF
clone_size: NA; j_call: TRBJ2-1; v_call: TRBV27; d_call: TRBD2; cdr3_nt: TGTGCCAGCAGCAATGAGGTAGCGGGGGGGCCTGACAAGAATGAGCAGTTCTTC; cdr3_aa: CASSNEVAGGPDKNEQFF
clone_size: NA; j_call: TRBJ2-5; v_call: TRBV7-2; d_call: NA; cdr3_nt: TGTGCCAGCAGCCCAATGGGGGCACGGCAGGGAAGGGAGACCCAGTACTTC; cdr3_aa: CASSPMGARQGRETQYF
clone_size: NA; j_call: TRBJ2-2; v_call: TRBV6-5; d_call: TRBD1; cdr3_nt: TGTGCCAGCAGTACCCAACAGGGGCCCGGGGAGCTGTTTTTT; cdr3_aa: CASSTQQGPGELFF
clone_size: NA; j_call: TRBJ1-5; v_call: TRBV12-3/TRBV12-4; d_call: NA; cdr3_nt: TGTGCCAGCAGCCGAGAGGTGGGCCCTAGCAATCAGCCCCAGCATTTT; cdr3_aa: CASSREVGPSNQPQHF
clone_size: NA; j_call: TRBJ1-6; v_call: TRBV4-2; d_call: NA; cdr3_nt: TGTGCCAGCAGCCAAGGGGGCGGAAACAGCGAAGGTTCACCCCTCCACTTT; cdr3_aa: CASSQGGGNSEGSPLHF
clone_size: many; j_call: TRBJ2-2; v_call: TRBV15; d_call: TRBD2; cdr3_nt: TGTGCCACCACGCCTCGACTAGCGGGGACCGCCAGGGAGCTGTTTTTT; cdr3_aa: CATTPRLAGTARELFF
clone_size: many; j_call: TRBJ2-3; v_call: TRBV6-6; d_call: NA; cdr3_nt: TGTGCCAGCAGTTACGACGTCGGAACAGATACGCAGTATTTT; cdr3_aa: CASSYDVGTDTQYF
clone_size: many; j_call: TRBJ2-7; v_call: TRBV6-5; d_call: NA; cdr3_nt: TGTGCCAGCAGTTACTTGAAGGGGAGCTCCTACGAGCAGTACTTC; cdr3_aa: CASSYLKGSSYEQYF
clone_size: many; j_call: TRBJ2-5; v_call: TRBV7-2; d_call: TRBD2; cdr3_nt: TGTGCCAGCAGCCTCAAAGCTGGCGGGGGGGCCGGGGAGACCCAGTACTTC; cdr3_aa: CASSLKAGGGAGETQYF
clone_size: NA; j_call: TRBJ2-1; v_call: TRBV6-4; d_call: TRBD2; cdr3_nt: TGTGCCAGCAGTGAGCTAGCGGGGGGCGGGGATGAGCAGTTCTTC; cdr3_aa: CASSELAGGGDEQFF
clone_size: NA; j_call: TRBJ2-7; v_call: TRBV4-3; d_call: TRBD1; cdr3_nt: TGCGCCAGCAGCCAAGTTGGGACAGGGATACACGAGCAGTACTTC; cdr3_aa: CASSQVGTGIHEQYF
clone_size: many; j_call: TRBJ2-1; v_call: TRBV27; d_call: NA; cdr3_nt: TGTGCCAGCAGTTTATCACAGGGTTGGAATGAGCAGTTCTTC; cdr3_aa: CASSLSQGWNEQFF
clone_size: few; j_call: TRBJ1-6; v_call: TRBV6-1; d_call: NA; cdr3_nt: TGTGCCAGCAGTGGACGCCAGGGCCAGTCCTATAATTCACCCCTCCACTTT; cdr3_aa: CASSGRQGQSYNSPLHF
clone_size: few; j_call: TRBJ1-6; v_call: TRBV28; d_call: TRBD1; cdr3_nt: TGTGCCAGCAGTCAACGGACAGGGGATTCACCCCTCCACTTT; cdr3_aa: CASSQRTGDSPLHF
clone_size: NA; j_call: TRBJ1-5; v_call: TRBV7-9; d_call: NA; cdr3_nt: TGTGCCAGCAGCTTCAATAAGGGGCCTCAGCCCCAGCATTTT; cdr3_aa: CASSFNKGPQPQHF
clone_size: few; j_call: TRBJ1-2; v_call: TRBV7-2; d_call: NA; cdr3_nt: TGTGCCAGCAGCTTAGGACAGGCCTACTATGGCTACACCTTC; cdr3_aa: CASSLGQAYYGYTF
clone_size: few; j_call: TRBJ1-5; v_call: TRBV30; d_call: TRBD1; cdr3_nt: TGTGCCTGGAGTACAGGGGCTCAGCCCCAGCATTTT; cdr3_aa: CAWSTGAQPQHF
clone_size: many; j_call: TRBJ1-1; v_call: TRBV12-3/TRBV12-4; d_call: NA; cdr3_nt: TGTGCCAGCAGTTACCCCGGTGAAGCTTTCTTT; cdr3_aa: CASSYPGEAFF
clone_size: few; j_call: TRBJ2-1; v_call: TRBV20-1; d_call: TRBD2; cdr3_nt: TGCAGTGCTAGAGATGGACTAGCGGCTGAGCAGTTCTTC; cdr3_aa: CSARDGLAAEQFF
clone_size: NA; j_call: TRBJ1-1; v_call: TRBV20-1; d_call: NA; cdr3_nt: TGCAGTGCCCCCTCGCGGGGCGTGAACACTGAAGCTTTCTTT; cdr3_aa: CSAPSRGVNTEAFF
clone_size: many; j_call: TRBJ2-3; v_call: TRBV29-1; d_call: TRBD2; cdr3_nt: TGCAGCGTTAAAGCGGGGTCTAGCACAGATACGCAGTATTTT; cdr3_aa: CSVKAGSSTDTQYF
clone_size: NA; j_call: TRBJ1-1; v_call: TRBV7-2; d_call: NA; cdr3_nt: TGTGCCAGCAGCGAACGTAGGGGAGGGTCCTCCACTGAAGCTTTCTTT; cdr3_aa: CASSERRGGSSTEAFF
clone_size: NA; j_call: TRBJ2-1; v_call: TRBV6-6; d_call: NA; cdr3_nt: TGTGCCAGCAGTAAGATGGGGCAGGGTGAGCAGTTCTTC; cdr3_aa: CASSKMGQGEQFF
clone_size: NA; j_call: TRBJ1-5; v_call: TRBV6-6; d_call: TRBD1; cdr3_nt: TGTGCCAGCAGTTCAGCGGGGACAGCATACGCGAGTCAGCCCCAGCATTTT; cdr3_aa: CASSSAGTAYASQPQHF